Described below is a single TCR beta chain sequence and its context. This sample is part of a study of PD-L1 blockade in urothelial cancer. At the level of the study: Males with bladder-origin urothelial cancer constituted about 85% of the roughly 29 patients.

V gave up 4 bases and J gave up 0 bases, with 10 bases separating them. The CDR3 totals 14 residues. The germline V gene encodes CDR1 KGHSH and CDR2 LQKENI. Time point meaning: peripheral blood 6 weeks after treatment start. Per-patient samples, pretreatment and on-treatment, numbered 1 to 8. Using immunoSEQ multiplex PCR, the repertoire was profiled, and TCRdb retains in-frame clones only, with some absent. Of 120,000 or so clones detected, more than 70% appear once; the ten largest clones hold 2% to 3%. This sequence originates from a man aged 50 or older with urothelial cancer. The V call is TRBV18, the J call TRBJ2-7; unclear D gene. Sequenced material: PBMCs, taken around atezolizumab (anti-PD-L1) treatment. The CDR3 coding sequence is TGTGCCAGCTCACTAGGCCCGGGCTCCTACGAGCAGTACTTC. Translating it yields CASSLGPGSYEQYF.